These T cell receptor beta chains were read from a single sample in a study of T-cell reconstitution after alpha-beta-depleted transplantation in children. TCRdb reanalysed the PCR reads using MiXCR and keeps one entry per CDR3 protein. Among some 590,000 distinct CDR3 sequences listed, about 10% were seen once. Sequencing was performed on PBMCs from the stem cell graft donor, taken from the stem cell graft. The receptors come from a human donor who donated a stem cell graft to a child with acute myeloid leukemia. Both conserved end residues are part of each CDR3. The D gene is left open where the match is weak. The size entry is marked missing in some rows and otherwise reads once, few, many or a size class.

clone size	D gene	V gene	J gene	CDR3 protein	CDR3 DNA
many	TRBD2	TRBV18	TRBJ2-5	CASSHEGLAGEETQYF	TGTGCCAGCTCACACGAGGGACTAGCGGGAGAAGAGACCCAGTACTTC
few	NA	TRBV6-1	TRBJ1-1	CASRIYGEEEAFF	TGTGCCAGCAGAATCTACGGCGAAGAGGAAGCTTTCTTT
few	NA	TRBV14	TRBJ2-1	CASSQDLFKGEQFF	TGTGCCAGCAGCCAAGATCTCTTTAAGGGTGAGCAGTTCTTC
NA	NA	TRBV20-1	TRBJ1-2	CSGRSTNYGYTF	TGCAGCGGACGGTCCACTAACTATGGCTACACCTTC
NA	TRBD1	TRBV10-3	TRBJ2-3	CAINPGQRTDTQYF	TGTGCCATCAATCCGGGACAGCGCACAGATACGCAGTATTTT
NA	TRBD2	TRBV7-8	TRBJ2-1	CASSTVGTSGRVSHNEQFF	TGTGCCAGCAGCACCGTGGGGACTAGCGGGAGGGTTTCCCACAATGAGCAGTTCTTC
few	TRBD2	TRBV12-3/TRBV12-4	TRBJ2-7	CASSLRAGAVLGSYEQYF	TGTGCCAGCAGTTTGAGAGCGGGAGCCGTCCTCGGGTCCTACGAGCAGTACTTC
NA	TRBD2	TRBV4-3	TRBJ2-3	CASSQGAGGRVADTQYF	TGCGCCAGCAGCCAAGGTGCAGGCGGGAGGGTCGCAGATACGCAGTATTTT
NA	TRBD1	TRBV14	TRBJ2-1	CASSRGYRGLVNEQFF	TGTGCCAGCAGCCGAGGCTACAGGGGGCTGGTAAATGAGCAGTTCTTC
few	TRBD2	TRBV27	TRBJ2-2	CASRTSAGAGELFF	TGTGCCAGCAGGACTAGCGCTGGGGCCGGGGAGCTGTTTTTT
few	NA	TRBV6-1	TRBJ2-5	CASQSGGLGKETQYF	TGTGCCAGCCAATCTGGGGGGCTGGGGAAAGAGACCCAGTACTTC
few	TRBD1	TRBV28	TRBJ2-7	CASSLRSTGGREQYF	TGTGCCAGCAGTCTACGATCGACAGGGGGGCGCGAGCAGTACTTC
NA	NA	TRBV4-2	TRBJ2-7	CASSQAGTAVYEQYF	TGTGCCAGCAGCCAAGCCGGGACTGCGGTCTACGAGCAGTACTTC
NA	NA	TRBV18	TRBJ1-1	CASSPDIGSSAEAFF	TGTGCCAGCTCACCGGATATAGGGTCCTCGGCTGAAGCTTTCTTT
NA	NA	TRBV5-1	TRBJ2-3	CASSFLDRQYF	TGCGCCAGCAGCTTTTTGGATAGGCAGTATTTT
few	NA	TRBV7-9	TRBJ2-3	CASIQGGSSTDTQYF	TGTGCCAGCATCCAGGGTGGGAGCTCGACAGATACGCAGTATTTT
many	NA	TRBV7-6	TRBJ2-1	CASSLDSGSYNEQFF	TGTGCCAGCAGCTTAGACTCGGGAAGTTACAATGAGCAGTTCTTC
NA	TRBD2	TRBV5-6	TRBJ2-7	CASSPLASGSFYEQYF	TGTGCCAGCAGCCCCCTCGCTAGCGGGAGTTTCTACGAGCAGTACTTC
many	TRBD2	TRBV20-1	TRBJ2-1	CSASTSGKGRYNEQFF	TGCAGTGCTAGCACTAGCGGGAAGGGTCGTTACAATGAGCAGTTCTTC
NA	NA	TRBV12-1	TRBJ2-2	CARGRNTGELFF	TGTGCCAGAGGTAGAAACACCGGGGAGCTGTTTTTT
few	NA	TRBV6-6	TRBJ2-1	CASSPSRVDEQFF	TGTGCCAGCAGTCCCTCTCGAGTCGATGAGCAGTTCTTC
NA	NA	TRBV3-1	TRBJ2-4	CTSSQKGAGRSPKNIQYF	TGTACCAGCAGCCAAAAAGGGGCAGGGCGATCCCCCAAAAACATTCAGTACTTC
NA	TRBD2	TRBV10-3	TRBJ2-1	CAISAGLAGVNEQFF	TGTGCCATCAGTGCAGGACTAGCGGGAGTCAATGAGCAGTTCTTC
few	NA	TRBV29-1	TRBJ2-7	CSVVGGGASYEQYF	TGCAGCGTTGTGGGGGGTGGGGCGTCCTACGAGCAGTACTTC
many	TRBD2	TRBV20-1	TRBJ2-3	CSARKRGPMDTQYF	TGCAGTGCTAGGAAGCGGGGTCCCATGGATACGCAGTATTTT
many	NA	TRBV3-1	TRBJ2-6	CASSQYRASGANVLTF	TGTGCCAGCAGCCAATACAGGGCCTCTGGGGCCAACGTCCTGACTTTC
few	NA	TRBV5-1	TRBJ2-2	CASSPGVNEALPAELFF	TGCGCCAGCAGCCCGGGGGTGAATGAGGCTCTCCCGGCGGAGCTGTTTTTT
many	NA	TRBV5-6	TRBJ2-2	CASSLTGRAGELFF	TGTGCCAGCAGCTTGACGGGCAGGGCCGGGGAGCTGTTTTTT
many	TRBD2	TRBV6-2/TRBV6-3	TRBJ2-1	CASSIGTSGSRINEQFF	TGTGCCAGCAGTATTGGGACTAGCGGGAGTAGAATAAATGAGCAGTTCTTC
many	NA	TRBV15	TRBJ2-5	CATSRAGTEETQYF	TGTGCCACCAGCAGAGCCGGGACTGAAGAGACCCAGTACTTC
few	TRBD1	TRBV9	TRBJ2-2	CASSPFSLTGQGGGELFF	TGTGCCAGCAGCCCCTTCTCACTAACGGGACAGGGAGGCGGGGAGCTGTTTTTT
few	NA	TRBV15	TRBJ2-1	CATSRGGSETNEQFF	TGTGCCACCAGCAGAGGAGGGAGCGAGACGAATGAGCAGTTCTTC
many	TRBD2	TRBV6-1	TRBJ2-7	CASSEARLAGLSYEQYF	TGTGCCAGCAGTGAAGCTCGGCTAGCGGGCCTCTCCTACGAGCAGTACTTC